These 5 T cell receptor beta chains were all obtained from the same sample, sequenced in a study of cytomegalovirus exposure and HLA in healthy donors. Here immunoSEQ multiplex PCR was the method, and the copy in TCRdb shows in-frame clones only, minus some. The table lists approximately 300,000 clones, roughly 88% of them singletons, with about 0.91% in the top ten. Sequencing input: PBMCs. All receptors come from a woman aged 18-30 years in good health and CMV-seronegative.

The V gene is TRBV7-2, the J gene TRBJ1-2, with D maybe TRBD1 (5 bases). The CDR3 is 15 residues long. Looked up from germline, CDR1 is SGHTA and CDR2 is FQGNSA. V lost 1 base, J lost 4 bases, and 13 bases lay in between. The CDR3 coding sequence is TGTGCCAGCAGCTTAGAGGGGCAGGGAATCTATGGCTACACCTTC. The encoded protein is CASSLEGQGIYGYTF.

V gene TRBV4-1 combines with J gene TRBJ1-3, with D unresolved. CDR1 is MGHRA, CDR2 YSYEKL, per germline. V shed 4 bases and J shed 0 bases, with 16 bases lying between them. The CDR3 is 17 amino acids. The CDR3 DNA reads TGCGCCAGCAGCCCCGAGGGCACCCCATTCTCTGGAAACACCATATATTTT. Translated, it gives CASSPEGTPFSGNTIYF.

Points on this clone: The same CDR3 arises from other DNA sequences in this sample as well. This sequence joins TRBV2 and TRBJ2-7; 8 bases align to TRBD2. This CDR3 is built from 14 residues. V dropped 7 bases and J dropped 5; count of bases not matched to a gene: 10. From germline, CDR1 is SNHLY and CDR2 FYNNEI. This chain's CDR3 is CASKKVAGLHEQYF. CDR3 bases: TGTGCCAGCAAAAAAGTAGCGGGACTCCACGAGCAGTACTTC.

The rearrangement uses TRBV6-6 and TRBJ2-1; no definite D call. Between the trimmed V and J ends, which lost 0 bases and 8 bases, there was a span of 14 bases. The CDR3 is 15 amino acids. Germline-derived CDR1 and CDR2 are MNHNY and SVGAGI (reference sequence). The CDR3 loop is CASSYSMNLPHEQFF. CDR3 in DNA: TGTGCCAGCAGTTACTCGATGAATCTACCCCATGAGCAGTTCTTC.

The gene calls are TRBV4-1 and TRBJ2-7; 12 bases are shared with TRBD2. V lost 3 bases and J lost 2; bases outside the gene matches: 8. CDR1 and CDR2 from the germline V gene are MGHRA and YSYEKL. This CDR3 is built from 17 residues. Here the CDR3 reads CASSHYSRTSGAYEQYF. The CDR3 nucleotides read TGCGCCAGCAGCCATTACAGCCGGACTAGCGGGGCCTACGAGCAGTACTTC.